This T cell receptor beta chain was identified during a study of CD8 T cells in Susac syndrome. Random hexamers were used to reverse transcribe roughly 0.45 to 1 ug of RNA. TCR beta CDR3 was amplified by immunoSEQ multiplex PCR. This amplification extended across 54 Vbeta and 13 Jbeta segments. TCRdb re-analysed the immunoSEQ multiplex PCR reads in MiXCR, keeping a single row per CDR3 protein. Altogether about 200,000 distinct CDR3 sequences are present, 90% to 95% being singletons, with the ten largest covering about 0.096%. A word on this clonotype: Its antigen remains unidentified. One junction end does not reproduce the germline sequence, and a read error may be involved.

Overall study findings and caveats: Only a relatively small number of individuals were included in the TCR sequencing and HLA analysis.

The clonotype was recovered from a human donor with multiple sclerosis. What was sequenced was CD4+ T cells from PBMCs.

CDR3 protein: CSATTGPLKIF. The CDR3 nucleotides read TGCAGTGCTACGACCGGTCCGCTAAAGATTTTT. V gene TRBV20-1 combines with J gene TRBJ1-4, with D unresolved. CDR1 and CDR2 from the germline V gene are DFQATT and SNEGSKA (reference sequence). This CDR3 spans 11 amino acids.